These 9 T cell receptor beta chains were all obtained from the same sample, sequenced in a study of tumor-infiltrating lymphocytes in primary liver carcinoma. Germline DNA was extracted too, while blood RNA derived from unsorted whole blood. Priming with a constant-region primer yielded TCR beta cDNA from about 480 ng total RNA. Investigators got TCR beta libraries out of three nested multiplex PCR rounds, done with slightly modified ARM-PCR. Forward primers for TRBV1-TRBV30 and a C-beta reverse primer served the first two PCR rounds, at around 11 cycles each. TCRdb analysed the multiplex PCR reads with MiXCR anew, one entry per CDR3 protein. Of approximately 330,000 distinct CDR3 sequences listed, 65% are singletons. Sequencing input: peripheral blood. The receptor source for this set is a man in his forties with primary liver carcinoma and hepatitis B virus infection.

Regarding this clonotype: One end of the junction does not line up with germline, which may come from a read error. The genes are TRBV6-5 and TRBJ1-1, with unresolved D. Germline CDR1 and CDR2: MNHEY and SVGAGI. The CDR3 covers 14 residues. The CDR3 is CASNSAREFNEALF. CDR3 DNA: TGTGCCAGCAACTCCGCCAGAGAGTTTAATGAAGCTTTATTT.

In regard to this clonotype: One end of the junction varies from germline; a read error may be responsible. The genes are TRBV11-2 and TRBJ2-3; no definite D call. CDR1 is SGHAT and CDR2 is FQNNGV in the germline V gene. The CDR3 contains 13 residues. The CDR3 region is CASSLHSTDAQYF. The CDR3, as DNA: TGTGCCAGCAGCCTCCATAGCACAGATGCGCAGTATTTT.

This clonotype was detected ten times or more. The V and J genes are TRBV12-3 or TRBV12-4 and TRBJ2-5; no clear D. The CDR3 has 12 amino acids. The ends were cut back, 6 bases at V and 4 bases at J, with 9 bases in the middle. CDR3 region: CASSPPSETQYF. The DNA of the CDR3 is TGTGCCAGCAGCCCCCCCTCAGAGACCCAGTACTTC.

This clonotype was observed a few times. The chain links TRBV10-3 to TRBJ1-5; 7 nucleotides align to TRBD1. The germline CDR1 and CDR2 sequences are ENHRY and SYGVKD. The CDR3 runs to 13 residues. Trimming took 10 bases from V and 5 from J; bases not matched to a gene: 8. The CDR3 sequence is CATEQGPYQPQHF. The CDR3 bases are TGTGCCACCGAACAGGGGCCCTATCAGCCCCAGCATTTT.

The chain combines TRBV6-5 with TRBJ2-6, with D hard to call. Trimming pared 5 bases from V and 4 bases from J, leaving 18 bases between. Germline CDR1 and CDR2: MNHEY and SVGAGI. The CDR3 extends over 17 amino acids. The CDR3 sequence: CASSPWAGSSGANVLTF. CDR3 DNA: TGTGCCAGCAGTCCCTGGGCAGGTTCTTCGGGGGCCAACGTCCTGACTTTC.

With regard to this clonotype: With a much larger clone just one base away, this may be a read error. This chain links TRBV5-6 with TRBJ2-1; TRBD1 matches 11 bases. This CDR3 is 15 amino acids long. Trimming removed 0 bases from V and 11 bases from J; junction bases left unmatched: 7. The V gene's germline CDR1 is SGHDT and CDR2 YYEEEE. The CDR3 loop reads CASSLVGTGGRKQFF. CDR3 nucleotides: TGTGCCAGCAGCTTGGTCGGGACAGGGGGTCGGAAGCAGTTCTTC.

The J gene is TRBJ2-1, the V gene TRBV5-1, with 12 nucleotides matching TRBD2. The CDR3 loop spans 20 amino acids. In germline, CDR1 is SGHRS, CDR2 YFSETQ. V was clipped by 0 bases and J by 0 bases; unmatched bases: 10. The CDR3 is CASSLVLGLAGSSSYNEQFF. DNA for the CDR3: TGCGCCAGCAGCTTGGTCTTAGGACTAGCGGGATCAAGCTCCTACAATGAGCAGTTCTTC.

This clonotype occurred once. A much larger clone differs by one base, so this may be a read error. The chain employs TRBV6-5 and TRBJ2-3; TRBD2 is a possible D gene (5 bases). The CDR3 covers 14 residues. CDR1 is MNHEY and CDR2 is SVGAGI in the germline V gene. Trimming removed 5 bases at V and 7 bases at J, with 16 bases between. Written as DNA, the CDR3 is TGTGCCAGCAGTCCTGACCGGGATTCGTATACGCAGTATTTT. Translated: CASSPDRDSYTQYF.

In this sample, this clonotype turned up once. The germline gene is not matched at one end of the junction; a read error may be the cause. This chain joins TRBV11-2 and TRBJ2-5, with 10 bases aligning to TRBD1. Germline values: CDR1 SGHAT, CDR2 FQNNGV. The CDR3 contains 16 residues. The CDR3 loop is CASSLGDRGQQETRYF. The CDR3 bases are TGTGCCAGCAGCTTAGGGGACAGGGGACAACAAGAGACCCGGTACTTC.